The 3 T cell receptor beta chains given below trace back to one sample, sequenced in a study of control samples from healthy donors and cancer patients. Sequencing used immunoSEQ multiplex PCR; TCRdb keeps in-frame clones, though not all of them. This sample has around 75,000 clones, with about 80% found just once. Sequencing used blood. These receptors were collected from a man aged 50 to 60 in good health.

This clone was recorded a few times. The chain carries TRBV3-1 (or the pseudogene TRBV3-2) and TRBJ1-2; 7 nucleotides align to TRBD1. J lost 4 bases, V lost 3 bases, and 5 bases had no gene match. The germline CDR1 and CDR2 sequences are LGHDT and YNNKEL (reference sequence). CDR3 length: 14 amino acids. CDR3 sequence (DNA): TGTGCCAGCAGCCACCCTGACAGGGTCTATGGCTACACCTTC. Protein: CASSHPDRVYGYTF.

The chain couples TRBV27 to TRBJ2-5; D is undetermined. The germline V gene has CDR1 MNHEY and CDR2 SMNVEV (reference sequence). This CDR3 is 14 amino acids long. V was pared by 2 bases and J by 3 bases, with 10 bases between. CDR3 sequence: CASSLKALKETQYF. For the CDR3, the DNA is TGTGCCAGCAGTTTAAAGGCCTTGAAAGAGACCCAGTACTTC.

The genes are TRBV5-4 and TRBJ2-3, with D uncertain. Trimming pared 0 bases from V and 8 bases from J, leaving 13 bases between. Germline V gene sequence: CDR1 SGHNT, CDR2 YYREEE (reference sequence). This CDR3 spans 14 amino acids. Here the CDR3 DNA reads TGTGCCAGCAGCTTGGACGGCAGCCCCGGTACGCAGTATTTT. Translating it yields CASSLDGSPGTQYF.